This is a list of T cell receptor beta chains from one sample in a study of regulatory T cells in long-lasting Graves disease. TCRdb independently ran MiXCR on the multiplex PCR reads; one entry per CDR3 protein. The profile shows about 290,000 distinct CDR3 sequences, more than 20% of them singletons. Here the sequenced sample was peripheral blood mononuclear cells (PBMCs), taken when the disease was refractory, from a patient treated with antithyroid drugs. The receptors here all came from a female donor with Graves disease. The CDR3 runs from the conserved cysteine through the conserved F or W. The order of the fields is D gene, V gene, J gene, clone size, CDR3 DNA, CDR3 protein. The D gene is left open where the match is weak. The listing skips clone size in some rows; elsewhere it reads once, few, many or a size class.

d_gene: NA
v_gene: TRBV15
j_gene: TRBJ1-2
abundance: NA
CDR3nt: TGTGCCACCAGCAGCGACAGTTATTCTTACTATGGCTACACCTTC
CDR3aa: CATSSDSYSYYGYTF

d_gene: TRBD1
v_gene: TRBV12-3/TRBV12-4
j_gene: TRBJ2-5
abundance: NA
CDR3nt: TGTGCCAGCACCCAAGGGACAGGGGAGACCCAGTACTTC
CDR3aa: CASTQGTGETQYF

d_gene: TRBD2
v_gene: TRBV28
j_gene: TRBJ2-7
abundance: many
CDR3nt: TGTGCCAGCAGTTCGGGACTAGCGGGAGCTGTCTACGAGCAGTACTTC
CDR3aa: CASSSGLAGAVYEQYF

d_gene: NA
v_gene: TRBV28
j_gene: TRBJ1-4
abundance: many
CDR3nt: TGTGCCAGCAGCTCCAATGAAAAACTGTTTTTT
CDR3aa: CASSSNEKLFF

d_gene: NA
v_gene: TRBV5-1
j_gene: TRBJ1-4
abundance: NA
CDR3nt: TGCGCCAGCAGCTTGGCCCTGGGAAACGATGGAAAACTGTTTTTT
CDR3aa: CASSLALGNDGKLFF

d_gene: TRBD1
v_gene: TRBV13
j_gene: TRBJ2-5
abundance: NA
CDR3nt: TGTGCCAGCAGCTCCCGGGACAGGGGGTCGCAGTACTTC
CDR3aa: CASSSRDRGSQYF

d_gene: NA
v_gene: TRBV5-1
j_gene: TRBJ1-2
abundance: few
CDR3nt: TGCGCCAGCAGCTTGGCCGAAGGGGCCAACTATGGCTACACCTTC
CDR3aa: CASSLAEGANYGYTF

d_gene: NA
v_gene: TRBV5-1
j_gene: TRBJ2-7
abundance: NA
CDR3nt: TGCACCAGCAGCTTGCGGGGGCCTACTTACGAGCAGTACTTC
CDR3aa: CTSSLRGPTYEQYF

d_gene: TRBD1
v_gene: TRBV7-2
j_gene: TRBJ2-5
abundance: many
CDR3nt: TGTGCCAGCAGTGTGTCCGGACAGGTTACGGAGGAGACCCAGTACTTC
CDR3aa: CASSVSGQVTEETQYF

d_gene: NA
v_gene: TRBV28
j_gene: TRBJ1-1
abundance: many
CDR3nt: TGTGCCAGCAGTTCTCGGCCCGGGGCGTCCACTGAAGCTTTCTTT
CDR3aa: CASSSRPGASTEAFF

d_gene: NA
v_gene: TRBV20-1
j_gene: TRBJ2-7
abundance: many
CDR3nt: TGCAGTGCTAGAGAAGACAGATCCTACGAGCAGTACTTC
CDR3aa: CSAREDRSYEQYF

d_gene: NA
v_gene: TRBV5-1
j_gene: TRBJ2-7
abundance: NA
CDR3nt: TGCGCCAGCAGCTGGGGCCTCGGGTGGGAGCAGTACTTC
CDR3aa: CASSWGLGWEQYF

d_gene: TRBD2
v_gene: TRBV9
j_gene: TRBJ2-1
abundance: NA
CDR3nt: TGTGCCAGCAGCGGGGGAGTCCCCTCAGCGGGGAATGAGCAGTTCTTC
CDR3aa: CASSGGVPSAGNEQFF

d_gene: NA
v_gene: TRBV13
j_gene: TRBJ2-7
abundance: NA
CDR3nt: TGTGCCAGCAGCCACCGACTAGTTTCCGAGCAGTACTTC
CDR3aa: CASSHRLVSEQYF

d_gene: NA
v_gene: TRBV12-3/TRBV12-4
j_gene: TRBJ2-5
abundance: many
CDR3nt: TGTGCCAGCAGTTGGGGCAGAAACTCCCAAGAGACCCAGTACTTC
CDR3aa: CASSWGRNSQETQYF

d_gene: TRBD1
v_gene: TRBV12-3/TRBV12-4
j_gene: TRBJ2-5
abundance: many
CDR3nt: TGTGCCAGCAGCCCCCCGGGACAGCCTCAAGAGACCCAGTACTTC
CDR3aa: CASSPPGQPQETQYF

d_gene: TRBD1
v_gene: TRBV6-1
j_gene: TRBJ2-1
abundance: many
CDR3nt: TGTGCCAGCAGTACCGGGACAGCCCAGAATGAGCAGTTCTTC
CDR3aa: CASSTGTAQNEQFF

d_gene: NA
v_gene: TRBV7-6
j_gene: TRBJ1-1
abundance: few
CDR3nt: TGTGCCAGCACCGAAGTTGGGACCGCGAACACTGAAGCTTTCTTT
CDR3aa: CASTEVGTANTEAFF

d_gene: NA
v_gene: TRBV7-2
j_gene: TRBJ1-5
abundance: many
CDR3nt: TGTGCCAGCAGCCCGCAAACAGGGAGCAATCAGCCCCAGCATTTT
CDR3aa: CASSPQTGSNQPQHF

d_gene: NA
v_gene: TRBV28
j_gene: TRBJ1-1
abundance: many
CDR3nt: TGTGCCAGCGAAGCCATGGGGGGGGGCGCTGAAGCTTTCTTT
CDR3aa: CASEAMGGGAEAFF

d_gene: NA
v_gene: TRBV19
j_gene: TRBJ1-1
abundance: many
CDR3nt: TGTGCCAGCAGCATGACAGAGAACACTGAAGCTTTCTTT
CDR3aa: CASSMTENTEAFF

d_gene: NA
v_gene: TRBV7-8
j_gene: TRBJ1-1
abundance: few
CDR3nt: TGTGCCAGCAGCTTAGCCAAGTCAATGAACACTGAAGCTTTCTTT
CDR3aa: CASSLAKSMNTEAFF

d_gene: TRBD1
v_gene: TRBV20-1
j_gene: TRBJ1-2
abundance: many
CDR3nt: TGCAGTGCTACGACAGGGGTCGGCTATGGCTACACCTTC
CDR3aa: CSATTGVGYGYTF

d_gene: TRBD2
v_gene: TRBV20-1
j_gene: TRBJ2-7
abundance: few
CDR3nt: TGCAGTGCTAGAGATTGGCTAGCGGGGGAAAACTCCTACGAGCAGTACTTC
CDR3aa: CSARDWLAGENSYEQYF

d_gene: TRBD2
v_gene: TRBV6-2/TRBV6-3
j_gene: TRBJ2-1
abundance: NA
CDR3nt: TGTGCCAGCAGGCCCGGACTAGCGGGATTCAATGAGCAGTTCTTC
CDR3aa: CASRPGLAGFNEQFF

d_gene: NA
v_gene: TRBV4-3
j_gene: TRBJ2-5
abundance: few
CDR3nt: TGCGCCAGCAGCCAAGGGGAACAAGAGACCCAGTACTTC
CDR3aa: CASSQGEQETQYF

d_gene: TRBD2
v_gene: TRBV11-2
j_gene: TRBJ2-7
abundance: many
CDR3nt: TGTGCCAGCAGCTTAGCGGGAGGGGACTACGAGCAGTACTTC
CDR3aa: CASSLAGGDYEQYF

d_gene: TRBD2
v_gene: TRBV2
j_gene: TRBJ2-6
abundance: few
CDR3nt: TGTGCCAGCAGTGCATCCAGCGGGAGGTTCTCTGGGGCCAACGTCCTGACTTTC
CDR3aa: CASSASSGRFSGANVLTF